This TCR beta chain is from a study of cytomegalovirus exposure and HLA in healthy donors. Germline V gene sequence: CDR1 MGHDK, CDR2 SYGVNS. V was cut by 8 bases and J by 4 bases, with 15 bases left in between. The CDR3 totals 13 residues. Study observations and caveats: A later analysis found most CMV-associated TCR beta chains apparently HLA-restricted. Through in vitro validation, a few CMV-associated chains were shown to be specific for CMV antigens.

Turning to this clone: Antigen: not known.

A multiplex PCR was run with 60 Vbeta primers and 13 Jbeta primers. Clones were read by immunoSEQ multiplex PCR, and TCRdb kept only the in-frame ones, dropping some. The data contain 150,000 to 200,000 clones, about four fifths of them singletons. This TCR derives from a woman aged 30 to 39 in good health and CMV-seropositive. The V and J genes are TRBV25-1 and TRBJ2-7; weak D call: TRBD1 (6 bases). Sequencing was carried out using PBMCs. The DNA for the CDR3 is TGTGCCAGCGGACAACAGGGAACTTACGAGCAGTACTTC. It specifies CASGQQGTYEQYF.